Sequencing of this T cell receptor beta chain was carried out in a study of blood T cell repertoires in COVID-19 (dated by TCRdb to 2020 to 2022). Broadly, across the study: Samples covering the acute and convalescent phases of COVID-19 were provided by collaborators in the United States, Italy and Spain. The prospective study material was composed of cDNA or gDNA derived from T cells, B-cell-depleted T cells, or PBMCs. Deeply sampled blood TCRbeta repertoires from subjects exposed to, actively infected with, or recovered from COVID-19 were included in the dataset. A freely available public database, intended as a resource for researchers studying the immune response to SARS-CoV-2, is where the repertoires were released. The samples were drawn from the first 160 participants of the ongoing ImmuneRACE study and from under 1,500 subjects provided by 6 global collaborators. Nearly every sample came with metadata listing a de-identified subject ID, COVID-19 status, age in years and sex. Where available, HLA class I and class II types were obtained from metadata supplied by the sample provider rather than from assay-based typing.

Reading from cysteine to phenylalanine, the CDR3 counts 13 amino acids. CDR1 SQVTM and CDR2 ANQGSEA were looked up in the germline V gene. Comment on this clone: The target of this receptor is not known. The DNA is left out, because the CDR3 cannot be placed on it with certainty; the CDR3 is given as TCRdb lists it.

General conclusions and limits of the study: Clinical and demographic metadata were provided uncurated, with the amount varying by source and participant.

Enrolling through a virtual design, the prospective study's participants ranged in age from roughly 18 to 95 years and lived across 20 to 25 United States geographic areas. Cohort assignment in the prospective study relied on participant-reported clinical history from a screening survey and a study questionnaire. Exposed participants were defined as having been in contact with someone with a PCR-confirmed or clinician-diagnosed COVID-19 case within 2 weeks of study entry. In the prospective study, whole blood, serum and a nasopharyngeal or oropharyngeal swab were collected from each participant by mobile phlebotomists. Prospective study participants could optionally give additional blood draws and questionnaires over an approximately 2-month period. Before DNA extraction, prospective study blood samples were shipped either frozen or at room temperature. TCRbeta CDR3 regions were amplified from genomic DNA by means of the immunoSEQ Assay, a bias-controlled multiplex PCR. The paper's data handling went like this. Nucleated cell counts per sample were estimated from amplification of reference gene primers within the assay. To quantify the absolute abundance of each unique TCRbeta CDR3 rearrangement, sequence reads were collapsed and filtered. Productive Simpson clonality was computed per sample as the square root of Simpson's diversity index over productive rearrangements. Not all clones reach the TCRdb copy of this immuneACCESS table, which keeps in-frame sequences only. Checked studies attribute under half of the gap to unresolved V genes and leave the rest unexplained. V and J calls and clone size are as listed in that table; D and trimming were resolved from the DNA. The sample data list about 350,000 clones, and 88% of these were observed just once. In total, the top ten clones hold approximately 1% of the sample.

Sequencing input: PBMCs or T cells enriched from blood (not recorded which). The chain was built from TRBV29-1 and TRBJ1-1; the table's D call, TRBD1, was not checked against the DNA. The receptor comes from a woman in her thirties who had been exposed to COVID-19. For the CDR3, the sequence is CSVGPGQVTEAFF.